Each of the 22 T cell receptor beta chains below was sequenced from the same sample in a study of blood T cell repertoires in COVID-19. Some clones are missing from TCRdb's copy, which holds only in-frame ones; the method was immunoSEQ multiplex PCR. This sample has 300,000 to 500,000 clones; 88% occur once, and the top ten carry approximately 2%. Sequenced material: PBMCs or T cells enriched from blood (not recorded which). These TCRs come from a middle-aged woman with acute COVID-19.

This chain links TRBV21-1 with TRBJ2-7; the table's TRBD1 call for D was not verified on the DNA. TRBV21-1 is labeled a pseudogene. The CDR3 runs to 13 residues. The CDR3 protein is CASSKTGGYEQYF. The CDR3 nucleotides are TGTGCCAGCAGCAAGACAGGGGGCTACGAGCAGTACTTC.

In its sample, this clone was seen once. The chain uses TRBV2 and TRBJ2-7, with D tentatively TRBD1 (6 bases). The ends were cut back, 9 bases at V and 0 bases at J, with 12 bases in the middle. Germline V gene lookup returns CDR1 SNHLY and CDR2 FYNNEI. The CDR3 spans 13 residues. The CDR3 loop reads CARRQASSYEQYF. In DNA, the CDR3 is TGTGCCAGGAGACAGGCCTCCTCCTACGAGCAGTACTTC.

The CDR3, as DNA: TGTGCCAGCAGCTCAGATACCGGGACAGGGATTAGCGAGACCCAGTACTTC. This gives the protein CASSSDTGTGISETQYF. The V call is TRBV7-9, the J call TRBJ2-5; 9 nucleotides line up with TRBD1. J was trimmed by 5 bases and V by 4 bases; bases with no gene match: 14. The CDR3 covers 17 residues. Germline CDR1 is SEHNR and CDR2 is FQNEAQ (reference sequence).

The chain recombines TRBV29-1 with TRBJ2-2; 9 bases line up with TRBD1. Germline V gene sequence: CDR1 SQVTM, CDR2 ANQGSEA. Trimming cost V 5 bases and J 3 bases; bases outside gene matches: 1. This CDR3 spans 13 amino acids. The CDR3 region is CSVRTGDTGELFF. In nucleotides, the CDR3 is TGCAGCGTTAGGACAGGGGACACCGGGGAGCTGTTTTTT.

Comments on this clone: At the DNA level, this CDR3 is encoded by other sequences in the same sample as well. V and J are TRBV3-1 (or the pseudogene TRBV3-2) and TRBJ1-2, with D maybe TRBD1 (6 bases). V was pared by 0 bases and J by 2 bases, with 7 bases between. CDR3 length equals 14 residues. CDR1 LGHDT and CDR2 YNNKEL come from the germline V gene (reference sequence). The CDR3 DNA reads TGTGCCAGCAGCCAAGAGGACAGAAACTATGGCTACACCTTC. Translated, it gives CASSQEDRNYGYTF.

The chain recombines TRBV7-9 with TRBJ2-4; no firm D call. The CDR3 covers 15 residues. The germline V gene has CDR1 SEHNR and CDR2 FQNEAQ (reference sequence). V was cut by 7 bases and J by 0 bases, with 13 bases left in between. CDR3 bases: TGTGCCAGCACCTCTGTCCGTCTAGCCAAAAACATTCAGTACTTC. Translated, it gives CASTSVRLAKNIQYF.

V and J are TRBV5-4 and TRBJ2-3; 8 bases align to TRBD1. The CDR3 loop spans 15 amino acids. J lost 5 bases, V lost 2 bases, and 7 bases had no gene match. CDR1 is SGHNT, CDR2 YYREEE, per germline (reference sequence). Here the CDR3 DNA reads TGTGCCAGCAGCTTTGGCAGGGGGCTGGTAGATACGCAGTATTTT. Translating gives CASSFGRGLVDTQYF.

The chain has TRBV29-1 and TRBJ1-2; 7 bases fit TRBD1. Germline CDR1 and CDR2: SQVTM and ANQGSEA. The length of the CDR3 is 14 residues. The junction had 9 bases not matched to a gene; V was cut back by 4 bases and J by 4 bases. CDR3 DNA: TGCAGCGTTGTTCCCTCGACAGGGTCCTATGGCTACACCTTC. Amino acids: CSVVPSTGSYGYTF.

As to this clone: Germline is not matched at one junction end, which may reflect a read error. The genes are TRBV7-9 and TRBJ2-3; 8 nucleotides line up with TRBD2. The CDR3 loop spans 14 amino acids. From germline, CDR1 is SEHNR and CDR2 FQNEAQ (reference sequence). The DNA of the CDR3 is TGTGCCGGCAGTCGGACTAGCACTTTCGATACGCAGTATTTT. Amino acid sequence: CAGSRTSTFDTQYF. The full variable domain, with the rest looked up from reference TRBV7-9 and TRBJ2-3, is DTGVSQNPRHKITKRGQNVTFRCDPISEHNRLYWYRQTLGQGPEFLTYFQNEAQLEKSRLLSDRFSAERPKGSFSTLEIQRTEQGDSAMYLCAGSRTSTFDTQYFGPGTRLTVL.

This chain links TRBV11-2 with TRBJ2-1; TRBD2 matches 7 bases. J gave up 6 bases and V 1 base, and 9 bases lay outside the gene matches. The germline V gene has CDR1 SGHAT and CDR2 FQNNGV. The CDR3 runs 16 residues. The CDR3 sequence: CASSLGEGRPSNEQFF. DNA for the CDR3: TGTGCCAGCAGCTTAGGGGAGGGACGACCCAGCAATGAGCAGTTCTTC.

This clone was counted only a few times. The chain joins TRBV6-5 to TRBJ2-2; 8 bases fit TRBD1. The V gene's germline CDR1 is MNHEY and CDR2 SVGAGI. The CDR3 is made up of 16 amino acids. V was pared by 4 bases and J by 4 bases, with 8 bases of the junction left unmatched. CDR3 DNA sequence: TGTGCCAGCAGTTCACGCCGGACAGGGCGCACCGGGGAGCTGTTTTTT. Encoded protein: CASSSRRTGRTGELFF.

This rearrangement joins TRBV5-5 to TRBJ2-5; 7 bases are shared with TRBD2. The germline gives CDR1 SGHKS, CDR2 YYEKEE (reference sequence). V gave up 3 bases and J gave up 5 bases; unmatched junction bases: 7. This CDR3 has 14 residues. CDR3 amino acids: CASSWLSGAETQYF. CDR3 nucleotide sequence: TGTGCCAGCAGCTGGCTCAGCGGGGCGGAGACCCAGTACTTC.

This chain uses TRBV9 with TRBJ2-2, with a possible D match to TRBD1 (5 bases). The germline gives CDR1 SGDLS, CDR2 YYNGEE. Trimming took 0 bases from V and 0 from J, leaving 6 bases between them. The CDR3 is 15 amino acids. CDR3 nucleotide sequence: TGTGCCAGCAGCGTAGTCAGGGCGAACACCGGGGAGCTGTTTTTT. Protein: CASSVVRANTGELFF.

This chain joins TRBV4-2 and TRBJ1-1, with 7 bases lining up with TRBD1. Looked up from germline, CDR1 is LGHNA and CDR2 is YNFKEQ. The CDR3 contains 14 residues. With V trimmed by 0 bases and J by 5 bases, 3 bases remained unmatched. CDR3 DNA sequence: TGTGCCAGCAGCCAAGATCCCAGGGGGACTGAAGCTTTCTTT. As protein: CASSQDPRGTEAFF.

This clone was seen once. Other nucleotide sequences from this sample produce the same CDR3. The chain recombines TRBV5-6 with TRBJ1-2; 8 bases are a match to TRBD1. CDR3 length: 14 amino acids. The junction had 11 bases not matched to a gene; V was cut back by 5 bases and J by 8 bases. Germline V lookup: CDR1 SGHDT, CDR2 YYEEEE. The CDR3 loop is CASSLGTGGRGYTF. In DNA form, the CDR3 reads TGTGCCAGCAGTCTTGGGACAGGAGGGCGAGGCTACACCTTC. The complete variable domain, with remaining parts taken from reference TRBV5-6 and TRBJ1-2, reads DAGVTQSPTHLIKTRGQQVTLRCSPKSGHDTVSWYQQALGQGPQFIFQYYEEEERQRGNFPDRFSGHQFPNYSSELNVNALLLGDSALYLCASSLGTGGRGYTFGSGTRLTVV.

The V call is TRBV7-9, the J call TRBJ1-1, with 11 bases lining up with TRBD1. The ends lost 8 bases at V and 6 bases at J; junction bases unmatched: 11. Germline-derived CDR1 and CDR2 are SEHNR and FQNEAQ (reference sequence). The CDR3 sequence is 15 residues long. The CDR3 nucleotides are TGTGCCAGCCTCCGGGACAGGGGGGGTGGAGCTGAAGCTTTCTTT. The encoded protein is CASLRDRGGGAEAFF.

CDR3 coding DNA: TGTGCCACCAGCAGAGACAGGGCGTATGGAAACACCATATATTTT. Amino acid sequence: CATSRDRAYGNTIYF. The chain links TRBV15 to TRBJ1-3, with D perhaps TRBD1 (5 bases). The CDR3 totals 15 residues. Looked up from germline, CDR1 is LNHNV and CDR2 is YYDKDF (reference sequence). The germline V and J ends were trimmed by 0 bases and 3 bases, with 9 bases remaining between them.

This rearrangement joins TRBV5-6 to TRBJ1-1, with 7 positions matching TRBD1. Looked up from germline, CDR1 is SGHDT and CDR2 is YYEEEE. This CDR3 is 16 amino acids long. The V and J ends lost 1 base and 6 bases, in that order; junction bases with no gene match: 12. CDR3 sequence reads: CASSLRVPGGGAEAFF. CDR3 coding DNA: TGTGCCAGCAGCTTGAGGGTCCCAGGGGGAGGTGCTGAAGCTTTCTTT. Using reference TRBV5-6 and TRBJ1-1 for the parts outside the CDR3, the full variable domain is DAGVTQSPTHLIKTRGQQVTLRCSPKSGHDTVSWYQQALGQGPQFIFQYYEEEERQRGNFPDRFSGHQFPNYSSELNVNALLLGDSALYLCASSLRVPGGGAEAFFGQGTRLTVV.

This clone was picked up one time. The chain uses TRBV5-1 and TRBJ1-6; D gene ambiguous. The CDR3 covers 16 residues. Germline values: CDR1 SGHRS, CDR2 YFSETQ. V was shortened by 0 bases and J by 0 bases, with 7 bases between the two germline ends. The CDR3 DNA reads as TGCGCCAGCAGCTTGGACACCGCCTCCTATAATTCACCCCTCCACTTT. It codes for CASSLDTASYNSPLHF.

This clone was seen only a few times. This chain connects TRBV14 to TRBJ1-2; D perhaps matches TRBD1 (6 bases). This CDR3 contains 13 residues. With 1 base removed from V and 10 bases from J, the gap between germline ends came to 13 bases. Per the germline V gene, CDR1 is SGHDN and CDR2 is FVKESK. CDR3 in amino acids: CASSQVVRGPYTF. The CDR3 bases are TGTGCCAGCAGCCAAGTTGTCAGGGGACCCTACACCTTC.

The chain recombines TRBV6-5 with TRBJ2-3; D unclear. Germline CDR1 and CDR2: MNHEY and SVGAGI. The CDR3 spans 13 residues. V lost 8 bases to trimming and J lost 2 bases, with 11 bases between them. The CDR3 DNA reads as TGTGCCAGCTCGGAAGCGTTCACAGATACGCAGTATTTT. Its translation is CASSEAFTDTQYF.

V usage is TRBV6-6 and J usage is TRBJ1-5, with D perhaps TRBD1 (6 bases). The germline CDR1 and CDR2 sequences are MNHNY and SVGAGI (reference sequence). The CDR3 is made up of 15 amino acids. Trimming removed 6 bases from V and 5 bases from J, with 17 bases in between. The CDR3 region has the DNA TGTGCCAGCAGAAACCAGGGAGGGGGATATCAGCCCCAGCATTTT. Amino acid sequence: CASRNQGGGYQPQHF.